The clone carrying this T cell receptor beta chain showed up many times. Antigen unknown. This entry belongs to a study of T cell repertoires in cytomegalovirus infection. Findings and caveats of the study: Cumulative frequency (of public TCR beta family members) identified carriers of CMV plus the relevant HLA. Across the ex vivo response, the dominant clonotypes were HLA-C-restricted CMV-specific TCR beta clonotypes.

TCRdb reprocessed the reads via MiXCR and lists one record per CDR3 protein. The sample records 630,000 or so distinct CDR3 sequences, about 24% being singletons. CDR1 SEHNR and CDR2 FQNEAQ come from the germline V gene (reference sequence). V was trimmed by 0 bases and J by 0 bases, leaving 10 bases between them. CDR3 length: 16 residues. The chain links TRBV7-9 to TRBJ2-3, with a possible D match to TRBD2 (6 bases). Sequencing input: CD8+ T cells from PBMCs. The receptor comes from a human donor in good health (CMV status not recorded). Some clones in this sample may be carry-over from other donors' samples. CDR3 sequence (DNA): TGTGCCAGCAGCTTAGCTGTAGCGGAGAGCACAGATACGCAGTATTTT. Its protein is CASSLAVAESTDTQYF.